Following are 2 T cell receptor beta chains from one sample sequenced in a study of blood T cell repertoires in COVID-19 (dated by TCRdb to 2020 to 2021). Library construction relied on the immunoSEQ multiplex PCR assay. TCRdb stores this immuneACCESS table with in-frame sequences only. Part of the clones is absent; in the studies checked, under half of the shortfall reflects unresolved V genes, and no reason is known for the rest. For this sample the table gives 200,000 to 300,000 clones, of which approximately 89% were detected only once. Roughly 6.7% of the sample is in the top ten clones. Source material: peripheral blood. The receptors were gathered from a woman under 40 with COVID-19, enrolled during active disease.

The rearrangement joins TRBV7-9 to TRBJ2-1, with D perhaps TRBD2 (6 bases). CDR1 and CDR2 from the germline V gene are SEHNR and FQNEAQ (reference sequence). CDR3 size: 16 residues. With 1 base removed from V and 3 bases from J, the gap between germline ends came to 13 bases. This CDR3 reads CASSLDGTSRYNEQFF. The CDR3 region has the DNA TGTGCCAGCAGCTTAGACGGTACTAGCCGCTACAATGAGCAGTTCTTC.

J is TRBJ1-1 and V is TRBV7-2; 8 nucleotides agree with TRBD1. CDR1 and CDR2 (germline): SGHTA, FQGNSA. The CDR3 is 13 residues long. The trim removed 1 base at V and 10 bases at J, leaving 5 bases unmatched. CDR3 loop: CASSLGDRRVAFF. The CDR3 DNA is TGTGCCAGCAGCTTAGGGGACAGGAGGGTAGCTTTCTTT.